The 12 T cell receptor beta chains in this list originate from one sample, sequenced in a study of PD-L1 blockade in urothelial cancer. Time point here: pretreatment peripheral blood. Profiling relied on immunoSEQ multiplex PCR, and the TCRdb table lists in-frame clones only, not all of them. Here the sample spans fewer than 65,000 clones, 75% to 90% being singletons. The sample was PBMCs, taken around atezolizumab (anti-PD-L1) treatment. The receptors shown here come from a man between 65 and 85 years old with urothelial cancer.

The gene calls are TRBV11-3 and TRBJ2-1, with 7 bases lining up with TRBD1. Losses at the gene ends were 1 base for V and 14 bases for J; bases not matched to a gene: 11. CDR3 length: 14 amino acids. Germline V gene data show CDR1 as SGHNT and CDR2 as YENEEA. For the CDR3, the DNA is TGTGCCAGCAGCTTAGTCTCGAGGACAGGAGAGAAGTTCTTC. Translation gives CASSLVSRTGEKFF.

In its sample, this clone was seen many times. The chain has TRBV15 and TRBJ2-2, with TRBD2 as a possible D gene (5 bases). V was clipped by 1 base and J by 0 bases, with 9 bases between them. In germline, CDR1 is LNHNV, CDR2 YYDKDF (reference sequence). The CDR3 is made up of 16 amino acids. The CDR3 region is CATSRVRTSNTGELFF. The CDR3 DNA sequence: TGTGCCACCAGCAGAGTACGGACTTCGAACACCGGGGAGCTGTTTTTT.

The chain uses TRBV5-1 and TRBJ2-6; D is possibly TRBD2 (5 bases). The germline V gene has CDR1 SGHRS and CDR2 YFSETQ. The CDR3 contains 22 residues. V lost 4 bases to trimming and J lost 0 bases, with 29 bases between them. The CDR3 nucleotides are TGCGCCAGCAGCCCTCGTTGGAGAGATAAAGGGAGTCCTGACTCTGGGGCCAACGTCCTGACTTTC. Translating it yields CASSPRWRDKGSPDSGANVLTF.

In DNA form, the CDR3 reads TGTGCCAGTAGTCTAACAGGGGTAGAGACCCAGTACTTC. It specifies CASSLTGVETQYF. The V and J genes are TRBV19 and TRBJ2-5, with 7 bases aligning to TRBD1. This CDR3 region has 13 residues. Per the germline V gene, CDR1 is LNHDA and CDR2 is SQIVND (reference sequence). The junction had 4 bases not matched to a gene; V was cut back by 5 bases and J by 4 bases.

The V call is TRBV6-1, the J call TRBJ1-4; D is perhaps TRBD1 (6 bases). Germline CDR1 is MNHNS and CDR2 is SASEGT. V lost 1 base to trimming and J lost 4 bases, with 28 bases between them. The CDR3 has 21 residues. The CDR3 nucleotides read TGTGCCAGCAGTGAAGTCTATGGGGTAGCGGGGGCATTTGGTTATAATGAAAAACTGTTTTTT. It encodes CASSEVYGVAGAFGYNEKLFF.

The rearrangement joins TRBV9 to TRBJ2-1, with D maybe TRBD2 (5 bases). V was trimmed by 0 bases and J by 6 bases, leaving 7 bases between them. Germline V CDR1 and CDR2: SGDLS, YYNGEE. This CDR3 has 13 residues. CDR3 region: CASSVDGVNEQFF. CDR3 DNA sequence: TGTGCCAGCAGCGTAGACGGGGTCAATGAGCAGTTCTTC.

The genes are TRBV7-6 and TRBJ2-5; D is unclear. Trimming took 2 bases from V and 4 from J, leaving 5 bases between them. This CDR3 is 12 amino acids long. Germline values: CDR1 SGHVS, CDR2 FNYEAQ. The CDR3 DNA reads TGTGCCAGCAGCTTAAAGCCAGAGACCCAGTACTTC. Protein: CASSLKPETQYF.

The chain uses TRBV5-1 and TRBJ1-5; D gene uncertain. Trimming cost V 2 bases and J 5 bases, with 11 bases left between them. Germline CDR1 SGHRS, CDR2 YFSETQ. This CDR3 contains 14 residues. The CDR3 reads CASSLSGFDQPQHF. In nucleotides, the CDR3 is TGCGCCAGCAGCTTATCAGGTTTTGATCAGCCCCAGCATTTT.

The V call is TRBV5-1, the J call TRBJ2-7; TRBD2 aligns across 9 bases. The germline gives CDR1 SGHRS, CDR2 YFSETQ. V dropped 4 bases and J dropped 4; count of bases not matched to a gene: 9. CDR3 length equals 15 residues. The CDR3 region is CASSILAGGNYEQYF. In nucleotides, the CDR3 is TGCGCCAGCAGCATTTTGGCGGGAGGGAATTACGAGCAGTACTTC. Full variable domain (rest looked up from reference TRBV5-1 and TRBJ2-7): KAGVTQTPRYLIKTRGQQVTLSCSPISGHRSVSWYQQTPGQGLQFLFEYFSETQRNKGNFPGRFSGRQFSNSRSEMNVSTLELGDSALYLCASSILAGGNYEQYFGPGTRLTVT.

For the CDR3, the DNA is TGTGCCACCACAGGGGGGAATAGCAATCAGCCCCAGCATTTT. Amino acids: CATTGGNSNQPQHF. The J gene is TRBJ1-5, the V gene TRBV10-3; 8 bases match TRBD1. The J segment lost 0 bases and the V segment lost 10 bases, leaving 5 bases of the junction unmatched. This CDR3 has 14 amino acids. Germline assignment: CDR1 ENHRY and CDR2 SYGVKD.

The J gene is TRBJ2-2, the V gene TRBV27, with a possible D match to TRBD2 (5 bases). From germline, CDR1 is MNHEY and CDR2 SMNVEV (reference sequence). V lost 3 bases, J lost 7 bases, and 9 bases lay in between. The CDR3 contains 13 residues. CDR3 protein: CASSFRGNGELFF. CDR3 sequence (DNA): TGTGCCAGCAGTTTCCGAGGGAACGGGGAGCTGTTTTTT.

This clone was observed once. The rearrangement links TRBV28 to TRBJ1-2; tentative D call: TRBD1 (6 bases). Germline V gives CDR1 MDHEN, CDR2 SYDVKM. The germline V and J ends were trimmed by 6 bases and 4 bases, with 12 bases remaining between them. This CDR3 has 13 amino acids. Here the CDR3 reads CASSVQGLYGYTF. The DNA for the CDR3 is TGTGCCAGCAGCGTACAGGGCCTCTATGGCTACACCTTC.